This TCR beta chain was documented in a study of Graves' ophthalmopathy and Graves' hyperthyroidism (dated by TCRdb to 2016 to 2019). Describing the broader study: Hyperthyroidism was considered stable if no progression to ophthalmopathy occurred within 18 months of follow-up. In roughly 6 hyperthyroidism patients, T-cell repertoires of thyroid tissue and blood were compared. Following sampling, methimazole starting at 30 mg daily was administered to hyperthyroidism patients, and high-dose intravenous methylprednisolone was administered to ophthalmopathy patients. To explore V-J signatures that separate ophthalmopathy from hyperthyroidism, a discovery set of about 100 patients was enrolled, consisting of 43 with ophthalmopathy and approximately 57 with stable hyperthyroidism. In total, approximately 140 blood samples were TCR-sequenced: approximately 42 ophthalmopathy, under 85 hyperthyroidism and some 17 hyperthyroidism-to-ophthalmopathy patients. For independent validation, a separate cohort was made up of some 19 hyperthyroidism patients plus 17 patients who later progressed from hyperthyroidism to ophthalmopathy. TCR beta repertoire signatures were used to distinguish Graves' ophthalmopathy from Graves' hyperthyroidism and to predict progression to ophthalmopathy.

Summary of the overall study and its limitations: Sample size was not predetermined statistically, and investigators were not blinded to group allocation. Ophthalmopathy was separated from stable hyperthyroidism by the 13-signature model with more than 85% sensitivity and about 81% specificity in cross-validation and with 80%/75% in the test set. Among expanded thyroid clonotypes with frequency above 0.001, most also showed up in blood, which suggests that blood repertoires may reflect the thyroid immune response. In validation, the model predicted ophthalmopathy progression with about 71% sensitivity and roughly 72% specificity; eleven to twelve predicted patients were CT-confirmed with GO in a median of about 7.1 months.

The CDR3 spans 12 residues, from the cysteine through the phenylalanine. Only the CDR3 region is kept as DNA, spanning 36 bases read in frame from base 1. CDR1 and CDR2 were assigned from the germline V gene as SNHLY and FYNNEI. For repertoire sequencing, the TCR beta CDR3 regions were amplified from RNA transcripts. The first round was an RT-PCR using HTBI primers with the Qiagen OneStep RT-PCR kit, and this first round was followed by a second-round multiplex PCR, then size selection and purification. Libraries were sequenced on an Illumina HiSeq2000 using paired-end 100 bp reads. As for the authors' bioinformatics: SOAPnuke was used for read processing, and reads with adapters, uncalled bases, a mean Phred below 15, or no exact constant-primer or identifier match were discarded. COPE v1.2.5 was used to merge high-quality paired reads. Each unique nucleotide sequence was treated as a clonotype, and MiTCR v1.1 was used to align the clonotypes to the IMGT TRB V, D and J references. The analysis was limited to V-J combinations with a frequency above 0.0001, which together covered roughly 99% of the repertoires. For each V-J combination, a TCR clonal expansion and chaos score was defined as the ratio of F50 clonal expansion to chaos observed in the TCRdist matrix. Welch's t-statistics and random forest were used to narrow the features down to 10 to 15 V-J combinations, which were then fed into a naive Bayes classifier. Thyroid-blood repertoire similarity was quantified with the Morisita-Horn index. TCRdb reprocessing: public reads trimmed at Q25 with fastp, clones called with MiXCR, in-frame beta chains kept. Rows matching on CDR3 protein sequence are summarized as one entry with the most common DNA and genes. These V and J calls originate from TCRdb's pipeline instead of the authors' own analysis. This sample gives around 1.1 million distinct CDR3 sequences in total; about 35% of them show up just once. The ten largest clonotypes hold over 8.5% of the sample.

This clonotype was counted between two and nine times. Its antigen target is currently unknown. One base away lies a much larger clone, so this may be a sequencing read error. Hyperthyroidism patients were newly diagnosed, were aged 18 to 65 years, and had a disease duration under 2 months. Patients were excluded if they had other autoimmune diseases, uncontrolled infections, pregnancy or lactation. Clinical symptoms, serum thyroxine, TRAb, thyroid ultrasound and orbital computed tomography formed the basis of the diagnosis. Trizol reagent was used to extract the total RNA, and its quality was then checked on an Agilent 2100 Bioanalyzer.

This clonotype was sampled from an adult man with Graves' hyperthyroidism. Sequenced: peripheral blood or thyroid tissue (not recorded which). Recombination connected TRBV2 to TRBJ2-7; the D gene identity is not certain. The DNA sequence is as follows: TGTGCCAGCAGGGACGTCTCCTACGGGCAGTACTTC. It specifies CASRDVSYGQYF.